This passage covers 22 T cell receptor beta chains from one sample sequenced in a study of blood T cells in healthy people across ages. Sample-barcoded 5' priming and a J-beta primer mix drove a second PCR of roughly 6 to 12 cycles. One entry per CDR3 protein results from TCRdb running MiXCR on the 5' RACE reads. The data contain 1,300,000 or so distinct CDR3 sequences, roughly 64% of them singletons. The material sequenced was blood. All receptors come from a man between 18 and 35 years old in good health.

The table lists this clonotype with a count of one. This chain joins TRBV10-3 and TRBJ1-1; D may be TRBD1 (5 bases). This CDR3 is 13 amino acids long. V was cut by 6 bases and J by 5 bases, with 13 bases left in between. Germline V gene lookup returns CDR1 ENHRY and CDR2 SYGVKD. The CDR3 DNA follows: TGTGCCATCAGGAGGGGCAGGGAAACTGAAGCTTTCTTT. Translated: CAIRRGRETEAFF.

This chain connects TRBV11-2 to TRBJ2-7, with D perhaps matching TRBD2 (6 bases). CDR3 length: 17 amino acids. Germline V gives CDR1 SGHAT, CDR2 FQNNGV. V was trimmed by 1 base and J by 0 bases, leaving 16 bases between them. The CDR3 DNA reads TGTGCCAGCAGCTTAGTTGGTGTAGCGGTAAGCTCCTACGAGCAGTACTTC. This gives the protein CASSLVGVAVSSYEQYF.

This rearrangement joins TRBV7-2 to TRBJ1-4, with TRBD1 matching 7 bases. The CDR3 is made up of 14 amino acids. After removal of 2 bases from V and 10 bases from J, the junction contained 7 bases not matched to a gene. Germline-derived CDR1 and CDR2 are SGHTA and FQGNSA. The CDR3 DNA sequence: TGTGCCAGCAGCTTACCAGAGTCAGGGGGAAAACTGTTTTTT. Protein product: CASSLPESGGKLFF.

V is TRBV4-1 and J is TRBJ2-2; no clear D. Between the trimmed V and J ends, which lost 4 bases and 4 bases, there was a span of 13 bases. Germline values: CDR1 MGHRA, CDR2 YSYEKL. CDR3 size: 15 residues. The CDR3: CASSLAPSSTGELFF. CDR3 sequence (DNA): TGCGCCAGCAGCCTAGCTCCCTCGAGCACCGGGGAGCTGTTTTTT.

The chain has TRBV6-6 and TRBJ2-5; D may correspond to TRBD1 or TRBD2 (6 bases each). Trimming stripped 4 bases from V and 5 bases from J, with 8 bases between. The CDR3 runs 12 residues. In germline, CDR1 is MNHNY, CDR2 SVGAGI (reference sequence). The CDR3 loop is CASSWRGETQYF. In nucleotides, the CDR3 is TGTGCCAGCAGTTGGAGGGGGGAGACCCAGTACTTC.

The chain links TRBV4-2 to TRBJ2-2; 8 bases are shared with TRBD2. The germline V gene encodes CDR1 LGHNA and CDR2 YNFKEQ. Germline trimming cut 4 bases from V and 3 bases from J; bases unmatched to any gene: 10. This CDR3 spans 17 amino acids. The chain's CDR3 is CASSPLGISGDTGELFF. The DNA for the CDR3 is TGTGCCAGCAGCCCTCTAGGAATTAGCGGGGACACCGGGGAGCTGTTTTTT.

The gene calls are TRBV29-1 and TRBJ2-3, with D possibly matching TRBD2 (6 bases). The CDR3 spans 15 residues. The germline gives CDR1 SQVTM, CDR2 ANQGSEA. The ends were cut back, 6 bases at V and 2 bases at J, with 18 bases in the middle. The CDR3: CSVLGSSGFTDTQYF. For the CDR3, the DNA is TGCAGCGTCCTCGGTAGTAGCGGCTTCACAGATACGCAGTATTTT.

CDR3 sequence reads: CASSPRTGFTDTQYF. Here the CDR3 DNA reads TGTGCCAGCAGTCCCAGGACCGGATTCACAGATACGCAGTATTTT. V is TRBV12-3 or TRBV12-4 and J is TRBJ2-3; no clear D gene. Trimming shortened V by 5 bases and J by 2 bases, and 14 bases separated the two germline ends. The CDR3 totals 15 residues.

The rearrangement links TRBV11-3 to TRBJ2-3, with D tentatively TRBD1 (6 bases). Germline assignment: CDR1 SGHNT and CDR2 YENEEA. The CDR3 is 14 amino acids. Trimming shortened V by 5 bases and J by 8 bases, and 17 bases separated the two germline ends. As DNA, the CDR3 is TGTGCCAGCAGCCCCCAGACAGGTTCGGGTACGCAGTATTTT. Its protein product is CASSPQTGSGTQYF.

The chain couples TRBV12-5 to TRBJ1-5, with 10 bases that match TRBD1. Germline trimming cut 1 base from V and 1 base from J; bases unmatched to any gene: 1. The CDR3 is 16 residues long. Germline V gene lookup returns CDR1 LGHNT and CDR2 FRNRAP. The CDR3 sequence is CASGLGQGASNQPQHF. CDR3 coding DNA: TGTGCTAGTGGTTTGGGACAGGGGGCGAGCAATCAGCCCCAGCATTTT.

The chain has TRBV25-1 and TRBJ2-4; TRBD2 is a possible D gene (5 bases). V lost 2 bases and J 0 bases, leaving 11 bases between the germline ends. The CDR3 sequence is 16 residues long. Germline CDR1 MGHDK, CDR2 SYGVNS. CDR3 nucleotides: TGTGCCAGCAGTGAAAGCGGCAGACTAGCCAAAAACATTCAGTACTTC. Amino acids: CASSESGRLAKNIQYF.

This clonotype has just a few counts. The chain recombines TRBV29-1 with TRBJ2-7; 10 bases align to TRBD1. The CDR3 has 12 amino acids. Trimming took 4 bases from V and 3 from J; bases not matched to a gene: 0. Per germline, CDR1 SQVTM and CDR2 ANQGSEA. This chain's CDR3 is CSVGDRGYEQYF. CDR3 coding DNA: TGCAGCGTTGGGGACAGGGGCTACGAGCAGTACTTC.

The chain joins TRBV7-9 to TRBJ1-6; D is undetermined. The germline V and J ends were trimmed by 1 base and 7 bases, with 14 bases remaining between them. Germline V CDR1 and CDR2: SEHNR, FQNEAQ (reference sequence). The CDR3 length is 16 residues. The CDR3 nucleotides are TGTGCCAGCAGCTTAGGATCGATAGGCAGAAATTCACCCCTCCACTTT. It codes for CASSLGSIGRNSPLHF.

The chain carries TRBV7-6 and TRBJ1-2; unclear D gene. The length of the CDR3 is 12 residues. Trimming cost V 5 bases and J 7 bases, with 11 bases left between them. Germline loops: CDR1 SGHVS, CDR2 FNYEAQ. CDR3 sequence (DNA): TGTGCCAGCAGCGTGGAAGAGGGTGGCTACACCTTC. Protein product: CASSVEEGGYTF.

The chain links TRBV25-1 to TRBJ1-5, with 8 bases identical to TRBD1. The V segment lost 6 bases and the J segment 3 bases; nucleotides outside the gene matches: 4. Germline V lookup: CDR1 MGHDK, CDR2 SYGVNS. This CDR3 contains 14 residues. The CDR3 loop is CASRETGDNQPQHF. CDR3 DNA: TGTGCCAGCAGGGAGACAGGGGACAATCAGCCCCAGCATTTT.

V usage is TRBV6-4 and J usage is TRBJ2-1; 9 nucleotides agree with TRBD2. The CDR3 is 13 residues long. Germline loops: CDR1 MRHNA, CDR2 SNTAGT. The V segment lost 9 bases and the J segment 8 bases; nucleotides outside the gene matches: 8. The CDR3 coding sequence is TGTGCCAGTGCTCTAGCGGGGAACTATGAGCAGTTCTTC. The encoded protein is CASALAGNYEQFF.

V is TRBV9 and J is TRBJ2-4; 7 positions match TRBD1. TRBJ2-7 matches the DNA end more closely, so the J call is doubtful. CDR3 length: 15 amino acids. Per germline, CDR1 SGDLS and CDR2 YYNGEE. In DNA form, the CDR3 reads TGTGCCAGCAGCTTTAGGACAGGAGGTACCTACGAGCAGTACTTC. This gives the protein CASSFRTGGTYEQYF.

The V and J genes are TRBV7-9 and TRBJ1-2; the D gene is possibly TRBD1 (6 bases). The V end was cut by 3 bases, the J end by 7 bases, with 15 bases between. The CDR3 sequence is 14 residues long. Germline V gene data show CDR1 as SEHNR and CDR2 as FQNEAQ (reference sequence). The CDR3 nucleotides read TGTGCCAGCAGCTTCTACAGGGACTATTTTGGCTACACCTTC. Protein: CASSFYRDYFGYTF.

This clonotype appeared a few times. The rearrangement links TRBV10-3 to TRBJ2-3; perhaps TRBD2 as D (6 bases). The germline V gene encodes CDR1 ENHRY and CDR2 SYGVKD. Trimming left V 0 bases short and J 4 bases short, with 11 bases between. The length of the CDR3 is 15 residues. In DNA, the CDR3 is TGTGCCATCAGTGAGTCGATAGGAGGGTCAGATACGCAGTATTTT. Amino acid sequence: CAISESIGGSDTQYF.

The CDR3 DNA follows: TGTGCCATCAGTGAGGCGGACAGGATCAGCACAGATACGCAGTATTTT. This translates into CAISEADRISTDTQYF. This rearrangement joins TRBV10-3 to TRBJ2-3, with 7 positions matching TRBD1. This CDR3 contains 16 residues. J lost 0 bases, V lost 2 bases, and 5 bases had no gene match. Germline V gene data show CDR1 as ENHRY and CDR2 as SYGVKD.

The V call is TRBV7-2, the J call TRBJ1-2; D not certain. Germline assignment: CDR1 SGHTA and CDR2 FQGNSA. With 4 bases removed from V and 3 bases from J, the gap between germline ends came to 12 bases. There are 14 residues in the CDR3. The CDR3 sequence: CASSSLGAHYGYTF. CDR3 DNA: TGTGCCAGCAGCTCCCTAGGCGCCCACTATGGCTACACCTTC.

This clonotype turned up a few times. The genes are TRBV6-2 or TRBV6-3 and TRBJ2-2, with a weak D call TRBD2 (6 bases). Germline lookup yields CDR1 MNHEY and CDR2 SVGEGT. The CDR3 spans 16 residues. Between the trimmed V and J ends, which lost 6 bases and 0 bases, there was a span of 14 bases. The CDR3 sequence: CASSRLGLTNTGELFF. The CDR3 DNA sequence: TGTGCCAGCAGCCGACTTGGACTAACGAACACCGGGGAGCTGTTTTTT.